The 4 T cell receptor beta chains given below trace back to one sample, sequenced in a study of T cell responses to AZD1222 COVID-19 vaccine. The table came from immunoSEQ multiplex PCR; TCRdb's copy has only in-frame clones and leaves some out. The data hold some 93,000 clones, with approximately 90% observed a single time. The sequenced sample was peripheral blood, obtained 28 days after the second AZD1222 dose. Source of these receptors: an adult who received the AZD1222 COVID-19 vaccine.

In its sample, this clone was seen a few times. This sequence joins TRBV27 and TRBJ1-2; D is unclear. Germline V gene data show CDR1 as MNHEY and CDR2 as SMNVEV (reference sequence). V was shortened by 4 bases and J by 5 bases, with 17 bases between the two germline ends. The CDR3 contains 15 residues. CDR3 loop: CASSSDPSLGYGYTF. As DNA, the CDR3 is TGTGCCAGCAGTTCAGACCCTTCGTTGGGGTATGGCTACACCTTC.

The rearrangement joins TRBV6-5 to TRBJ2-5; 8 nucleotides line up with TRBD2. This CDR3 is 16 amino acids long. CDR1 is MNHEY and CDR2 is SVGAGI in the germline V gene. V shed 0 bases, J shed 1 base, and the junction held 4 bases outside the gene matches. The CDR3 coding sequence is TGTGCCAGCAGTTACTCGCCGGGACTAGGCCAAGAGACCCAGTACTTC. This encodes CASSYSPGLGQETQYF.

The chain couples TRBV18 to TRBJ2-7, with 12 bases identical to TRBD2. CDR3 size: 17 residues. The V gene's germline CDR1 is KGHSH and CDR2 LQKENI. V lost 3 bases, J lost 0 bases, and 6 bases stayed unmatched. The CDR3 spells CASSPLTSGGFSYEQYF. The CDR3 DNA follows: TGTGCCAGCTCACCGCTGACTAGCGGGGGATTCTCCTACGAGCAGTACTTC.

V and J are TRBV11-2 and TRBJ1-5, with D uncertain. Germline V gene sequence: CDR1 SGHAT, CDR2 FQNNGV. This CDR3 region has 14 residues. V shed 4 bases and J shed 3 bases, with 10 bases lying between them. The CDR3 region has the DNA TGTGCCAGCAGCTCCTCGGGGAACAATCAGCCCCAGCATTTT. The encoded protein is CASSSSGNNQPQHF.